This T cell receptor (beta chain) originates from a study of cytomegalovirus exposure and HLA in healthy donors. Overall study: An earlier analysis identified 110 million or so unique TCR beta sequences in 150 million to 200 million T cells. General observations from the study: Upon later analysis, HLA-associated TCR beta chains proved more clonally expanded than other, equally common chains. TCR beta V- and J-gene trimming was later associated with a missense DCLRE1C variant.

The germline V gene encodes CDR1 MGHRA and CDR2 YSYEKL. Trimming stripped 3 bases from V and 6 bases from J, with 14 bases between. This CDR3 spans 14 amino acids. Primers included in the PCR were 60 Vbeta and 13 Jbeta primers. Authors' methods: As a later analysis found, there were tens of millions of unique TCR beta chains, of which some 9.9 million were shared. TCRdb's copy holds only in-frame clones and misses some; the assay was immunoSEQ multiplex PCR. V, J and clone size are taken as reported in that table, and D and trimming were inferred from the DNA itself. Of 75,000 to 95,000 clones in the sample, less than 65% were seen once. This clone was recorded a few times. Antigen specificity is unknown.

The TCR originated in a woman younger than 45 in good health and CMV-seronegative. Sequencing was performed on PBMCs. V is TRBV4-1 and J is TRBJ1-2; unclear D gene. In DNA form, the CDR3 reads TGCGCCAGCAGCCAGGAGGGTAAGGGTCATGGCTACACCTTC. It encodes CASSQEGKGHGYTF.